This is a list of T cell receptor beta chains from one sample in a study of Ad26.COV2.S vaccination and SARS-CoV-2 variants. Method: immunoSEQ multiplex PCR; TCRdb's copy keeps in-frame clones and lacks some. The table lists roughly 420,000 clones, around 87% of them singletons. The source material was peripheral blood, sampled in a trial of Ad26.COV2.S vaccine versus placebo. The receptors here all came from a person aged 18-60 years who received the Ad26.COV2.S COVID-19 vaccine or a placebo. CDR3s include the opening cysteine and the closing phenylalanine or tryptophan. The D gene is left open where the match is weak. The listing skips clone size in some rows; elsewhere it reads once, few, many or a size class.

NA	TRBJ2-7	NA	TRBV19	CASSASTGSSYEQYF	TGTGCCAGTAGTGCCTCCACCGGAAGCTCCTACGAGCAGTACTTC
TRBD2	TRBJ2-1	NA	TRBV20-1	CSASSLAASYNEQFF	TGCAGTGCTAGTTCGCTAGCGGCGTCCTACAATGAGCAGTTCTTC
TRBD2	TRBJ2-1	NA	TRBV5-6	CASSLSSGVSYNEQFF	TGTGCCAGCAGCCTGTCTAGCGGGGTCTCCTACAATGAGCAGTTCTTC
NA	TRBJ2-7	few	TRBV3-1/TRBV3-2	CASSQDRYEQYF	TGTGCCAGCAGCCAAGATCGGTACGAGCAGTACTTC
NA	TRBJ2-1	few	TRBV7-9	CASRPREASSYNEQFF	TGTGCCAGCAGACCCAGGGAGGCCAGCTCCTACAATGAGCAGTTCTTC
TRBD2	TRBJ2-5	NA	TRBV5-5	CASSKTSGVPETQYF	TGTGCCAGCAGTAAAACTAGCGGGGTACCAGAGACCCAGTACTTC
NA	TRBJ1-5	few	TRBV5-1	CASSLAGDQPQHF	TGCGCCAGCAGCTTGGCCGGTGATCAGCCCCAGCATTTT
TRBD1	TRBJ2-3	NA	TRBV3-1/TRBV3-2	CASSPTAGQGQDTQYF	TGTGCCAGCAGTCCCACGGCGGGACAGGGCCAAGATACGCAGTATTTT
NA	TRBJ1-1	NA	TRBV4-1	CASSPSEGREAFF	TGCGCCAGCAGCCCAAGTGAGGGCAGGGAAGCTTTCTTT
TRBD1	TRBJ2-2	NA	TRBV6-6	CASKTGGPGELFF	TGTGCCAGTAAAACAGGGGGCCCCGGGGAGCTGTTTTTT
TRBD1	TRBJ1-5	few	TRBV5-6	CASSLERRDRGYINQPQHF	TGTGCCAGCAGCTTGGAGAGGCGGGACAGGGGTTATATCAATCAGCCCCAGCATTTT
NA	TRBJ2-5	NA	TRBV7-2	CASSRGPWETQYF	TGTGCCAGCAGCCGTGGGCCCTGGGAGACCCAGTACTTC
NA	TRBJ1-2	NA	TRBV12-3/TRBV12-4	CASSPAGYGYTF	TGTGCCAGCAGTCCCGCCGGCTATGGCTACACCTTC
NA	TRBJ2-7	NA	TRBV15	CATSLGYEQYF	TGTGCCACCAGCTTGGGGTACGAGCAGTACTTC
TRBD2	TRBJ2-3	NA	TRBV5-1	CASSNTPGPGGADTQYF	TGCGCCAGCAGCAATACCCCAGGGCCCGGGGGGGCAGATACGCAGTATTTT
TRBD1	TRBJ1-6	NA	TRBV5-6	CASSPLAGTGTSPLHF	TGTGCCAGCAGCCCGCTAGCCGGGACAGGGACCTCACCCCTCCACTTT
NA	TRBJ1-5	NA	TRBV28	CASRRGGGNQPQHF	TGTGCCAGCAGAAGGGGTGGAGGCAATCAGCCCCAGCATTTT
NA	TRBJ1-2	NA	TRBV6-1	CASSEYEGGAIDYGYTF	TGTGCCAGCAGTGAATACGAGGGGGGGGCGATTGACTATGGCTACACCTTC
NA	TRBJ2-2	NA	TRBV29-1	CSVPRDRNTGELFF	TGCAGCGTCCCGCGGGACAGAAACACCGGGGAGCTGTTTTTT
NA	TRBJ2-7	once	TRBV19	CASSTDIPYEQYF	TGTGCCAGTAGTACGGACATACCCTACGAGCAGTACTTC
NA	TRBJ2-6	NA	TRBV13	CACAQSGANVLTF	TGTGCCTGCGCCCAGTCAGGGGCCAACGTCCTGACTTTC
NA	TRBJ2-7	NA	TRBV4-2	CASSQASSPGDPYEQYF	TGTGCCAGCAGCCAAGCTTCTAGCCCAGGGGACCCCTACGAGCAGTACTTC
NA	TRBJ1-2	once	TRBV28	CASSSVRYYGYTF	TGTGCCAGCAGTTCAGTGAGGTATTATGGCTACACCTTC
TRBD1	TRBJ2-7	NA	TRBV6-2/TRBV6-3	CASSYRTGLRYEQYF	TGTGCCAGCAGTTACCGGACAGGACTCAGGTACGAGCAGTACTTC
TRBD2	TRBJ2-7	NA	TRBV2	CASSKTSGTSGESYEQYF	TGTGCCAGCAGTAAGACCTCCGGGACTAGCGGGGAATCCTACGAGCAGTACTTC
NA	TRBJ1-5	NA	TRBV28	CASRLGTGFSNQPQHF	TGTGCCAGCAGGCTCGGAACAGGATTTAGCAATCAGCCCCAGCATTTT
TRBD1	TRBJ1-2	NA	TRBV5-8	CASSRTGTDSPPGGYTF	TGTGCCAGCAGCAGAACCGGGACAGATTCCCCTCCCGGAGGCTACACCTTC
TRBD1	TRBJ1-1	NA	TRBV2	CASSPGGSNTEAFF	TGTGCCAGCAGCCCAGGGGGGTCGAACACTGAAGCTTTCTTT
TRBD2	TRBJ2-7	NA	TRBV4-1	CASSPGRARSYEQYF	TGCGCCAGCAGCCCAGGGAGGGCGAGATCCTACGAGCAGTACTTC
NA	TRBJ2-5	NA	TRBV28	CASTGVGETQYF	TGTGCCAGCACGGGGGTCGGGGAGACCCAGTACTTC
NA	TRBJ2-3	NA	TRBV6-1	CASSERVGVWGRDTQYF	TGTGCCAGCAGTGAAAGGGTCGGAGTTTGGGGTAGGGATACGCAGTATTTT
NA	TRBJ2-2	NA	TRBV6-5	CASSYPTGIPGELFF	TGTGCCAGCAGTTACCCAACAGGGATACCCGGGGAGCTGTTTTTT
NA	TRBJ2-4	NA	TRBV12-3/TRBV12-4	CASSLSGSSIQYF	TGTGCCAGCAGTTTATCCGGCAGCAGCATTCAGTACTTC
TRBD1	TRBJ2-7	NA	TRBV6-5	CASSRGQGNRNEQYF	TGTGCCAGCAGCCGCGGACAGGGCAACAGGAACGAGCAGTACTTC
TRBD1	TRBJ2-1	NA	TRBV15	CATSRPYRGQDNEQFF	TGTGCCACCAGCAGACCCTACAGGGGGCAAGACAATGAGCAGTTCTTC
NA	TRBJ2-3	once	TRBV6-5	CASRSGERPTDTQYF	TGTGCCAGCAGATCCGGGGAGCGGCCCACAGATACGCAGTATTTT
TRBD2	TRBJ2-1	NA	TRBV24-1	CATRGLALANEQFF	TGTGCCACCCGGGGACTAGCCTTGGCCAATGAGCAGTTCTTC
TRBD1	TRBJ1-1	NA	TRBV6-5	CASSQRTGNTEAFF	TGTGCCAGCAGTCAACGGACAGGCAACACTGAAGCTTTCTTT
NA	TRBJ2-7	NA	TRBV2	CASVADSSSYEQYF	TGTGCCAGCGTGGCGGACAGTTCCTCCTACGAGCAGTACTTC
TRBD1	TRBJ2-7	NA	TRBV28	CASSLPGTVNSYEQYF	TGTGCCAGCAGTTTGCCTGGGACAGTTAACTCCTACGAGCAGTACTTC
TRBD1	TRBJ2-5	NA	TRBV10-1	CASKGDSQETQYF	TGCGCCAGCAAGGGGGACAGCCAAGAGACCCAGTACTTC
NA	TRBJ2-5	NA	TRBV5-1	CASSSTGPGAETQYF	TGCGCCAGCAGCTCTACAGGGCCCGGGGCGGAGACCCAGTACTTC
TRBD2	TRBJ2-7	NA	TRBV11-2	CASSLLAVGGVSYEQYF	TGTGCCAGCAGCTTACTAGCAGTGGGAGGGGTCTCCTACGAGCAGTACTTC
NA	TRBJ1-1	NA	TRBV7-9	CASSFPGGVEAFF	TGTGCCAGCAGCTTTCCGGGAGGAGTTGAAGCTTTCTTT
TRBD1	TRBJ1-4	NA	TRBV4-3	CASSRTGGTNEKLFF	TGCGCCAGCAGCCGAACAGGGGGCACTAATGAAAAACTGTTTTTT
NA	TRBJ2-4	NA	TRBV9	CASSPGRGNIQYF	TGTGCCAGCAGCCCCGGCCGGGGTAACATTCAGTACTTC
NA	TRBJ2-3	NA	TRBV4-2	CASSREDRRGTDTQYF	TGTGCCAGCAGCCGAGAAGATCGGCGGGGTACAGATACGCAGTATTTT
NA	TRBJ1-1	NA	TRBV20-1	CSASGAPEAFF	TGCAGTGCTTCAGGGGCGCCTGAAGCTTTCTTT
NA	TRBJ2-1	NA	TRBV4-3	CASSQDLRRAVNEQFF	TGCGCCAGCAGCCAAGATCTTAGAAGGGCCGTCAATGAGCAGTTCTTC
TRBD2	TRBJ2-3	NA	TRBV7-2	CANSYPGGLANTQYF	TGTGCCAACAGCTACCCGGGAGGCCTAGCAAATACGCAGTATTTT